Following are 18 T cell receptor beta chains from one sample sequenced in a study of shared clonotypes between healthy human individuals. Produced via immunoSEQ multiplex PCR; TCRdb's table is partial and in-frame only. The data contain hundreds of thousands of clones, roughly 70% of them seen just once; the ten biggest clones take up over 1.5%. The material sequenced was memory CD4+ T cells sorted from blood. This sample's subset: CD45RA-negative fraction. The origin of the receptors is a woman aged 30 to 39 in good health.

The V and J genes are TRBV6-4 and TRBJ1-1; D call uncertain. Germline assignment: CDR1 MRHNA and CDR2 SNTAGT. CDR3 length: 13 residues. Trimming cost V 5 bases and J 0 bases, with 7 bases left between them. The CDR3 nucleotides read TGTGCCAGCAGTACCAACTTGAACACTGAAGCTTTCTTT. This gives the protein CASSTNLNTEAFF.

V gene TRBV7-6 combines with J gene TRBJ2-7; TRBD2 matches at 9 bases. Losses at the gene ends were 5 bases for V and 3 bases for J; bases not matched to a gene: 8. This CDR3 comprises 15 residues. Per germline, CDR1 SGHVS and CDR2 FNYEAQ. The CDR3, as DNA: TGTGCCAGCAGCGAAGCGGGAGGCCCATTCTACGAGCAGTACTTC. Translated: CASSEAGGPFYEQYF.

With regard to this clone: Distinct nucleotide sequences in the sample also encode this CDR3. The rearrangement links TRBV5-1 to TRBJ2-7; possibly TRBD1 for D (6 bases). This CDR3 has 13 residues. CDR1 and CDR2 from the germline V gene are SGHRS and YFSETQ. Trimming cost V 0 bases and J 7 bases, with 11 bases left between them. The CDR3 region has the DNA TGCGCCAGCAGCTTGGGGCTAGGGGGTGAGCAGTACTTC. Translated, it gives CASSLGLGGEQYF.

This chain links TRBV6-4 with TRBJ1-2, with 10 bases identical to TRBD1. V trimming: 2 bases; J trimming: 1 base; junction bases outside the gene matches: 1. The CDR3 extends over 15 amino acids. CDR1 is MRHNA and CDR2 is SNTAGT in the germline V gene. CDR3 residues: CASSDRTGGNYGYTF. The CDR3 region has the DNA TGTGCCAGCAGTGACCGGACAGGGGGTAACTATGGCTACACCTTC.

This clone was counted between two and nine times. This chain joins TRBV28 and TRBJ2-7, with D possibly TRBD2 on 6 matching bases. This CDR3 comprises 14 residues. V was clipped by 2 bases and J by 5 bases, with 13 bases between them. The germline V gene has CDR1 MDHEN and CDR2 SYDVKM. DNA of the CDR3: TGTGCCAGCAGTTTAAGAGGGAGGAGTAACGAGCAGTACTTC. It encodes CASSLRGRSNEQYF.

V is TRBV27 and J is TRBJ1-2; D may be TRBD1 (6 bases). CDR1 MNHEY and CDR2 SMNVEV come from the germline V gene (reference sequence). Trimming pared 6 bases from V and 8 bases from J, leaving 16 bases between. This CDR3 contains 13 residues. In DNA form, the CDR3 reads TGTGCCAGCAGCCCACAGGGCCTGGGGGGCTACACCTTC. Translated, it gives CASSPQGLGGYTF.

The chain carries TRBV10-1 and TRBJ2-2; D may correspond to TRBD1 or TRBD2 (5 bases each). Germline assignment: CDR1 WNHNN and CDR2 SYGVQD (reference sequence). The germline V and J ends were trimmed by 7 bases and 6 bases, with 12 bases remaining between them. The CDR3 totals 13 residues. The CDR3 is CASMSEGSGELFF. CDR3 sequence (DNA): TGCGCCAGCATGTCCGAGGGGTCCGGGGAGCTGTTTTTT.

CDR3 nucleotides: TGCAGCGTAGGAGAGGGAATGCCGCTTTATCCGCCTGGAAACACCATATATTTT. It is translated as CSVGEGMPLYPPGNTIYF. The V gene is TRBV29-1, the J gene TRBJ1-3; D is uncertain. Trimming stripped 6 bases from V and 2 bases from J, with 26 bases between. In germline, CDR1 is SQVTM, CDR2 ANQGSEA. The CDR3 covers 18 residues.

This chain connects TRBV11-3 to TRBJ2-5; TRBD2 is a possible D gene (6 bases). The CDR3 runs to 14 residues. The germline CDR1 and CDR2 sequences are SGHNT and YENEEA. Trimming left V 2 bases short and J 5 bases short, with 12 bases between. The CDR3, as DNA: TGTGCCAGCAGCTTATCCGGGAGCCATGAGACCCAGTACTTC. Amino acids: CASSLSGSHETQYF.

This rearrangement joins TRBV6-1 to TRBJ1-2, with D possibly matching TRBD1 (6 bases). The germline V and J ends were trimmed by 2 bases and 6 bases, with 16 bases remaining between them. The CDR3 spans 15 residues. Germline V gene data show CDR1 as MNHNS and CDR2 as SASEGT. CDR3 nucleotide sequence: TGTGCCAGCAGTGAATCGGGGGGGCTCTCGGATGGCTACACCTTC. This codes for CASSESGGLSDGYTF.

The chain has TRBV6-4 and TRBJ2-2; TRBD1 aligns across 7 bases. With 3 bases clipped from V and 3 bases from J, the junction kept 4 bases outside the gene matches. Germline V lookup: CDR1 MRHNA, CDR2 SNTAGT. The CDR3 has 15 residues. CDR3: CASSEGTEDTGELFF. CDR3 sequence (DNA): TGTGCCAGCAGTGAAGGGACAGAAGACACCGGGGAGCTGTTTTTT.

As for this clone: Other DNA sequences from this sample encode an identical CDR3 as well. J is TRBJ1-3 and V is TRBV7-6; D gene ambiguous. From germline, CDR1 is SGHVS and CDR2 FNYEAQ. Deletions cut 2 bases from V and 0 bases from J, with 8 bases between. This CDR3 spans 15 amino acids. CDR3 in DNA: TGTGCCAGCAGCTTAACCGGAGGCTCTGGAAACACCATATATTTT. Its translation is CASSLTGGSGNTIYF.

The genes are TRBV28 and TRBJ2-5; the match to TRBD2 covers 10 bases. V was pared by 7 bases and J by 4 bases, with 18 bases of the junction left unmatched. The CDR3 is 18 amino acids. CDR1 and CDR2 from the germline V gene are MDHEN and SYDVKM. For the CDR3, the DNA is TGTGCCAGCACCGTAATTACCGGGACTAGCGTCCCCCCAGAGACCCAGTACTTC. Translation: CASTVITGTSVPPETQYF.

The V gene is TRBV28, the J gene TRBJ1-1; no clear D gene. Deletions cut 6 bases from V and 11 bases from J, with 22 bases between. Germline V lookup: CDR1 MDHEN, CDR2 SYDVKM. This CDR3 contains 14 residues. This chain's CDR3 is CASSLLGTDRRAFF. In DNA form, the CDR3 reads TGTGCCAGCAGCCTTCTCGGAACGGACCGGCGGGCTTTCTTT.

V gene TRBV4-2 combines with J gene TRBJ2-7; TRBD1 aligns across 8 bases. Germline V gene data show CDR1 as LGHNA and CDR2 as YNFKEQ. CDR3 size: 15 residues. V trimming: 3 bases; J trimming: 3 bases; junction bases outside the gene matches: 7. CDR3 sequence reads: CASSHGQGLLYEQYF. DNA for the CDR3: TGTGCCAGCAGCCACGGACAGGGTCTCCTCTACGAGCAGTACTTC.

This chain joins TRBV19 and TRBJ1-5, with 7 bases fitting TRBD1. The CDR3 has 14 amino acids. V was clipped by 2 bases and J by 6 bases; unmatched bases: 4. Germline V CDR1 and CDR2: LNHDA, SQIVND (reference sequence). The CDR3: CASSITGVGQPQHF. The DNA of the CDR3 is TGTGCCAGTAGTATAACAGGGGTCGGTCAGCCCCAGCATTTT.

The J gene is TRBJ2-7, the V gene TRBV6-6; 10 positions agree with TRBD2. Germline V lookup: CDR1 MNHNY, CDR2 SVGAGI (reference sequence). V was pared by 7 bases and J by 2 bases, with 5 bases of the junction left unmatched. The CDR3 is 14 amino acids. The CDR3 loop is CASNLAGVAYEQYF. CDR3 sequence (DNA): TGTGCCAGCAACCTAGCGGGAGTCGCCTACGAGCAGTACTTC.

The gene calls are TRBV11-2 and TRBJ2-5; 8 bases match TRBD1. The CDR3 is made up of 15 amino acids. The V segment lost 2 bases and the J segment 4 bases; nucleotides outside the gene matches: 6. CDR1 is SGHAT and CDR2 is FQNNGV in the germline V gene. CDR3 sequence reads: CASSLNRGIGETQYF. The CDR3 DNA follows: TGTGCCAGCAGCTTAAACAGGGGGATAGGAGAGACCCAGTACTTC.